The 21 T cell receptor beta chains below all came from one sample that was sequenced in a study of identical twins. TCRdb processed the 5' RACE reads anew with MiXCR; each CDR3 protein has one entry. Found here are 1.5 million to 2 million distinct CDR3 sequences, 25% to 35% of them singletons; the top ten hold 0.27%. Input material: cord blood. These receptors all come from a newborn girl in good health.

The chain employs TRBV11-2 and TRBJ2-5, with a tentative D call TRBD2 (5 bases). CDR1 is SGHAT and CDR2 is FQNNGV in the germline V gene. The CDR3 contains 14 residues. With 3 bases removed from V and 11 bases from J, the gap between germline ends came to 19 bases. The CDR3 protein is CASSFVRLFNEQYF. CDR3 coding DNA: TGTGCCAGCAGCTTCGTGCGACTATTCAATGAGCAGTACTTC.

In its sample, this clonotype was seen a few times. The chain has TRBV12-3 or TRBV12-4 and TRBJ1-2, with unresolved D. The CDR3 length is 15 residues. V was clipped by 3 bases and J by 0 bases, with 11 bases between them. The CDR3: CASSFMAVPNYGYTF. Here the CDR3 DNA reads TGTGCCAGCAGTTTTATGGCGGTCCCTAACTATGGCTACACCTTC.

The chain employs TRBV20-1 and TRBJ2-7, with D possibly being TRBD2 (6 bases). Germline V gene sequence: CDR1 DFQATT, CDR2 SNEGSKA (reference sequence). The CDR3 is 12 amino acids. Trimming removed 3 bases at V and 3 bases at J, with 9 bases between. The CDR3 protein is CSARFGGYEQYF. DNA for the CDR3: TGCAGTGCTAGGTTCGGGGGCTACGAGCAGTACTTC.

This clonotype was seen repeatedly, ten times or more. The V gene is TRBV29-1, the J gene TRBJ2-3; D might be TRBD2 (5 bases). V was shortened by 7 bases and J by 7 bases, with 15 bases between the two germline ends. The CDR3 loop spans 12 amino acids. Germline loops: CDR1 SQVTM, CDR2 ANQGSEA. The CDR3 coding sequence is TGCAGCGCCGCGGGCCCGAGTAATACGCAGTATTTT. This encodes CSAAGPSNTQYF.

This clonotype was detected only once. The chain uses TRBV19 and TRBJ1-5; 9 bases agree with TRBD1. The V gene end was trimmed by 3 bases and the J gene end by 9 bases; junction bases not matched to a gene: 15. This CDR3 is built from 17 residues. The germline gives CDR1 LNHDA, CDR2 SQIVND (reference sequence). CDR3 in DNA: TGTGCCAGTAGTATCTTTGGACAGGGGCGACTCACGGGGCCCCAGCATTTT. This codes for CASSIFGQGRLTGPQHF.

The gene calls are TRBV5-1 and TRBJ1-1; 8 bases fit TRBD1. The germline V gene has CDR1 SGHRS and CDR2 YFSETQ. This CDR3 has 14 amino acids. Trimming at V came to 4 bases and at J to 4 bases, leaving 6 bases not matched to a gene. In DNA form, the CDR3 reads TGCGCCAGCAGCACCATCGGACAGGGCACTGAAGCTTTCTTT. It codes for CASSTIGQGTEAFF. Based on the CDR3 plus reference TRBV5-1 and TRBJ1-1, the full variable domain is KAGVTQTPRYLIKTRGQQVTLSCSPISGHRSVSWYQQTPGQGLQFLFEYFSETQRNKGNFPGRFSGRQFSNSRSEMNVSTLELGDSALYLCASSTIGQGTEAFFGQGTRLTVV.

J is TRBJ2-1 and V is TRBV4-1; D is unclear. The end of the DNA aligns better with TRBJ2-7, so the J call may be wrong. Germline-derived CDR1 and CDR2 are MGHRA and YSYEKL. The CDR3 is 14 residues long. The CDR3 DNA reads TGCGCCAGCAGCCAAGAACCCACCTACAATGAGCAGTACTTC. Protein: CASSQEPTYNEQYF.

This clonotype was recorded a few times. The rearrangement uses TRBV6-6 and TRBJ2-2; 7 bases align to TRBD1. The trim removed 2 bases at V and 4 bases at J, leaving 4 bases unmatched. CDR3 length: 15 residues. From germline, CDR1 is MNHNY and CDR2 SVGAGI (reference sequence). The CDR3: CASSYARQGTGELFF. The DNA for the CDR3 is TGTGCCAGCAGTTACGCCCGACAGGGCACCGGGGAGCTGTTTTTT.

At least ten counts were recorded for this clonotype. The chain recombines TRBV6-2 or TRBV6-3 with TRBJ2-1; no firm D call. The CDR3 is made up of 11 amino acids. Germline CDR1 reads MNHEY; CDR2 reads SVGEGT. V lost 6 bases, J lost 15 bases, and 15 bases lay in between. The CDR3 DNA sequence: TGTGCCAGCAGCAACTCCGGTCGCAGGTTCTTC. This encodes CASSNSGRRFF.

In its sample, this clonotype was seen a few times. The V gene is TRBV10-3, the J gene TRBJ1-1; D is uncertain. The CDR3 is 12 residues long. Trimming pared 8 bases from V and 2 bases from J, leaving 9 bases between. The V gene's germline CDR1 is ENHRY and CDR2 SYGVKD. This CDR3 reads CAIGRQNTEAFF. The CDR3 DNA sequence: TGTGCCATCGGGAGGCAAAACACTGAAGCTTTCTTT.

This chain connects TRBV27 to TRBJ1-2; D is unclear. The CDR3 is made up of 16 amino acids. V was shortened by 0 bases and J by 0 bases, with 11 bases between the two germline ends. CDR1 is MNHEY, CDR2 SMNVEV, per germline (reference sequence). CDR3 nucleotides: TGTGCCAGCAGTTTATCGATGAGGGAGGCTAACTATGGCTACACCTTC. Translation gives CASSLSMREANYGYTF.

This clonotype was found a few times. The CDR3 loop reads CASSPHRQILSYEQYF. DNA for the CDR3: TGTGCCAGCAGCCCCCATCGACAGATTCTCTCCTACGAGCAGTACTTC. The rearrangement uses TRBV5-6 and TRBJ2-7; weak D call: TRBD1 (5 bases). Germline values: CDR1 SGHDT, CDR2 YYEEEE. The germline V and J ends were trimmed by 4 bases and 0 bases, with 17 bases remaining between them. The CDR3 runs 16 residues. Combining the CDR3 with reference TRBV5-6 and TRBJ2-7 gives the whole variable domain DAGVTQSPTHLIKTRGQQVTLRCSPKSGHDTVSWYQQALGQGPQFIFQYYEEEERQRGNFPDRFSGHQFPNYSSELNVNALLLGDSALYLCASSPHRQILSYEQYFGPGTRLTVT.

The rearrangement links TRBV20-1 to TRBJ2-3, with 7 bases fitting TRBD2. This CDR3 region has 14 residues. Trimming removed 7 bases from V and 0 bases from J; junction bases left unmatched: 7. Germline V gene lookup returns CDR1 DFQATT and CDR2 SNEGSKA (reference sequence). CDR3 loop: CSGYWRGSTDTQYF. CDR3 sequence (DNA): TGCAGTGGGTACTGGCGGGGGAGCACAGATACGCAGTATTTT.

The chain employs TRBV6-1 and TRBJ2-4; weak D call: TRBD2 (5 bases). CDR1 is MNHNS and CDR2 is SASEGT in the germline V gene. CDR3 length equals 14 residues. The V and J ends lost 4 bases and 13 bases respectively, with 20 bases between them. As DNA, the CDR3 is TGTGCCAGCAGTGGGTTGGACTTTCCGGAAACCCAGTACTTC. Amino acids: CASSGLDFPETQYF.

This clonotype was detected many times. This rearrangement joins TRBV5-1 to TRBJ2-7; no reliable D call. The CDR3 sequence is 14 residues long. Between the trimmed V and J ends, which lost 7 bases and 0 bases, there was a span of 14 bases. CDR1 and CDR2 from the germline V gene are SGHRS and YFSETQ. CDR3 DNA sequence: TGCGCCAGCGGCCCTTTCGAGGACTCCTACGAGCAGTACTTC. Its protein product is CASGPFEDSYEQYF. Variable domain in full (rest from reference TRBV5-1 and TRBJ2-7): KAGVTQTPRYLIKTRGQQVTLSCSPISGHRSVSWYQQTPGQGLQFLFEYFSETQRNKGNFPGRFSGRQFSNSRSEMNVSTLELGDSALYLCASGPFEDSYEQYFGPGTRLTVT.

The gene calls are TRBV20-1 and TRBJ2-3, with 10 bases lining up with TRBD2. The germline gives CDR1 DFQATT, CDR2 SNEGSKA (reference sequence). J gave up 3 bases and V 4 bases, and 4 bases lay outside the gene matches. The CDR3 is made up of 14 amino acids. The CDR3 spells CSANQREGTDTQYF. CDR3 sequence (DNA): TGCAGTGCTAACCAGCGGGAGGGGACAGATACGCAGTATTTT.

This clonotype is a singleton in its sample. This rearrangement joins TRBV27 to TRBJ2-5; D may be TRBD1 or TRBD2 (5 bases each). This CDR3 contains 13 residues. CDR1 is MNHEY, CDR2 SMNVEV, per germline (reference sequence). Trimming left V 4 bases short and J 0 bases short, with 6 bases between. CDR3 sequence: CASSWDDQETQYF. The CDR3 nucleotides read TGTGCCAGCAGTTGGGACGACCAAGAGACCCAGTACTTC.

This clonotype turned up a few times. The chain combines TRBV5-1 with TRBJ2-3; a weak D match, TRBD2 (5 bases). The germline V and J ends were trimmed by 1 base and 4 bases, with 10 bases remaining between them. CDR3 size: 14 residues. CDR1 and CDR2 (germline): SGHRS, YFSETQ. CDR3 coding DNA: TGCGCCAGCAGCTTGTGGCAGAGGGCAGATACGCAGTATTTT. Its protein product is CASSLWQRADTQYF.

The DNA for the CDR3 is TGTGCCAGCAGCAGACCCGACAGGGTCAATGAGCAGTACTTC. The encoded protein is CASSRPDRVNEQYF. The chain has TRBV21-1 and TRBJ2-7; TRBD1 was called by the table and not checked on the DNA. TRBV21-1 is shown as a pseudogene. CDR3 size: 14 residues.

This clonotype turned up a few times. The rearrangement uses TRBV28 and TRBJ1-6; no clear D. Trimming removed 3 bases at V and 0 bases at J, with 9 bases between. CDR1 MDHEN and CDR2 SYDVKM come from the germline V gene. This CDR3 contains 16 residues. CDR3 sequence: CASSFFPYSYNSPLHF. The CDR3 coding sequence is TGTGCCAGCAGTTTCTTCCCGTACTCCTATAATTCACCCCTCCACTTT.

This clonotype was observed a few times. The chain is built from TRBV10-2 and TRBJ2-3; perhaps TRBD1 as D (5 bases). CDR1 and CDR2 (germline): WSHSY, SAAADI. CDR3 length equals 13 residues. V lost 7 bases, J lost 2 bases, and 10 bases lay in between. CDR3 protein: CASMPRATDTQYF. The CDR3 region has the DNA TGCGCCAGCATGCCCAGGGCCACAGATACGCAGTATTTT.